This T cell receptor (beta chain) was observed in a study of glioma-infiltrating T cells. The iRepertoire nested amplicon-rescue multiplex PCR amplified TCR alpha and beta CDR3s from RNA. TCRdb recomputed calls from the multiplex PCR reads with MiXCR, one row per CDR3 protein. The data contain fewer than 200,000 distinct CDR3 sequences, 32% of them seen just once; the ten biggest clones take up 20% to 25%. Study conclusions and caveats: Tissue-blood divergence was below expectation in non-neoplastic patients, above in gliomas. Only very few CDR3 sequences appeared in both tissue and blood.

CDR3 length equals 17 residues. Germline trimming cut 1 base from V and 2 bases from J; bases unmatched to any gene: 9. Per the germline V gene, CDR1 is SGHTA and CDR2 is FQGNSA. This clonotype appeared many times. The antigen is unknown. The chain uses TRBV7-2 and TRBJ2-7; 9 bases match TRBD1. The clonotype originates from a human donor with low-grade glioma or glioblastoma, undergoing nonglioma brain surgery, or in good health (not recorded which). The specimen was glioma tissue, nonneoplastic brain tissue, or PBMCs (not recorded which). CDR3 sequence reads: CASSLGSGTGLTYEQYF. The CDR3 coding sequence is TGTGCCAGCAGCTTAGGAAGCGGGACAGGGCTGACCTACGAGCAGTACTTC.